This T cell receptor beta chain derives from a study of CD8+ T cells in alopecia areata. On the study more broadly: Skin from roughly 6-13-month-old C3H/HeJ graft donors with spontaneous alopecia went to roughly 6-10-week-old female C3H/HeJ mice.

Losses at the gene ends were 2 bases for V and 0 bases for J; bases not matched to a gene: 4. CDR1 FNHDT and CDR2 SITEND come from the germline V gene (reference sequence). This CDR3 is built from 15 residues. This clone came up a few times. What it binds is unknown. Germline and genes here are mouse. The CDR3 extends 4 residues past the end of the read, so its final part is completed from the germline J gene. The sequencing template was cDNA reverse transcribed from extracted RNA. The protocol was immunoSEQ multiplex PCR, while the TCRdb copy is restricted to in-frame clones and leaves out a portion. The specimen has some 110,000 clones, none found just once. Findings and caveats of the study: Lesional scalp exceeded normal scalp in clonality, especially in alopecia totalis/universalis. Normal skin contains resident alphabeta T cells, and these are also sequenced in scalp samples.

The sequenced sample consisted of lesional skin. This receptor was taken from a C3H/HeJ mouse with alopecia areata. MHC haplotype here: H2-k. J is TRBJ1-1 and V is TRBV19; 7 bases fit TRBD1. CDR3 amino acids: CASSIVGQSNTEVFF. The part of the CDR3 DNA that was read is TGTGCCAGCAGTATTGTGGGACAGTCAAACACA.